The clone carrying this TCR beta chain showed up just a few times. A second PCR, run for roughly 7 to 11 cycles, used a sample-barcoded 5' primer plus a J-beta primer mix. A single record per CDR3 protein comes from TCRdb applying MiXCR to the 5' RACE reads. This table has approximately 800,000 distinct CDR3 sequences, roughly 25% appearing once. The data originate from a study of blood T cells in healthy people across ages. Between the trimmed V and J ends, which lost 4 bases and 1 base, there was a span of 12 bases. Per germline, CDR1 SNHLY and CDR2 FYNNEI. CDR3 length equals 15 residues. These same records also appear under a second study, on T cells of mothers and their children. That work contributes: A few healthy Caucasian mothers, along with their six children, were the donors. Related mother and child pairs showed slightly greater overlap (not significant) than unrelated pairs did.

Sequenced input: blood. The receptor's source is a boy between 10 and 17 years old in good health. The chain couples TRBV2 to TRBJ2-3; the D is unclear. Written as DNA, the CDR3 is TGTGCCAGCAGTGCCCTATCAATGGGCACAGATACGCAGTATTTT. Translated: CASSALSMGTDTQYF.